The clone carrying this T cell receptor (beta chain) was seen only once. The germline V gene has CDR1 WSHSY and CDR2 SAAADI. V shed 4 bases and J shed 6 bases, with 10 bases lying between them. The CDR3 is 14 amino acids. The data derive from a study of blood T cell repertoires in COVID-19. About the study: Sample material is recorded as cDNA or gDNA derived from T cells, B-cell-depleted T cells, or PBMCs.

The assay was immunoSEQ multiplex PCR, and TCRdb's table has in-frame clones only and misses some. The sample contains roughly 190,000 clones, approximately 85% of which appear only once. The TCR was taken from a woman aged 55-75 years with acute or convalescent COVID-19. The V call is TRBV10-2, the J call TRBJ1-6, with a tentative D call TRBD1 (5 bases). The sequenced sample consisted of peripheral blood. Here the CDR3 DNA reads TGCGCCAGCAGTGGGTCGGGGGGTAATTCACCCCTCCACTTT. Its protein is CASSGSGGNSPLHF.